Sequencing of this T cell receptor beta chain was carried out in a study of a mutant IDH1 vaccine in newly diagnosed glioma. Study in general: Vaccines were begun 4-6 weeks after radiotherapy alone, or with temozolomide cycles. The timing of visit V12 was week 35, and that of visit V13 was week 47.

The repertoire was sequenced with immunoSEQ multiplex PCR; TCRdb's copy has only in-frame clones and lacks some. Seen here are fewer than 85,000 clones, approximately 80% observed once, and the top ten hold approximately 5.6%. Points from the study as a whole: Most patients, about 93%, showed vaccine-induced immune responses.

Remarks on this clone: Its specificity is not known.

The V gene's germline CDR1 is ENHRY and CDR2 SYGVKD. This CDR3 spans 14 amino acids. V shed 6 bases and J 3 bases; nucleotides not matched to a gene: 8. Time point described: week 47, end of study. Every vaccination contained 300 ug of the mutant IDH1 20-mer peptide and was paired with topical imiquimod. The genes are TRBV10-3 and TRBJ2-7; 7 bases are a match to TRBD1. The source material was PBMCs, sampled from a glioma patient whose treatment included an IDH1 peptide vaccine. The sequence derives from a man aged 40-49 years with glioma. The DNA for the CDR3 is TGTGCCATCAGCCCCGGCCAGGGGGTCTACGAGCAGTACTTC. This codes for CAISPGQGVYEQYF.